Below, 20 T cell receptor beta chains from the same sample are listed, as sequenced in a study of T cell repertoires in ileal Crohn's disease. Documented time point: inflamed ileum from the surgical specimen. Clones were sequenced by immunoSEQ multiplex PCR, and TCRdb holds only the in-frame ones, with some missing. Of some 11,000 clones in the sample, about nine tenths are singletons; the top ten hold 9.5%. Sequencing used ileal tissue. Every receptor here comes from an adult with Crohn's disease.

In nucleotides, the CDR3 is TGTGCCAGCAGCTTTCGGGGGAAAGGGGGCACAGATACGCAGTATTTT. It translates to CASSFRGKGGTDTQYF. The chain employs TRBV5-6 and TRBJ2-3; D is perhaps TRBD2 (6 bases). Trimming took off 2 bases at V and 1 base at J, with 14 bases between the two ends. CDR1 is SGHDT, CDR2 YYEEEE, per germline. The CDR3 loop spans 16 amino acids.

This clone was seen just once. The chain employs TRBV5-6 and TRBJ2-2, with 10 bases aligning to TRBD1. This CDR3 is 16 amino acids long. Germline V CDR1 and CDR2: SGHDT, YYEEEE. Trimming took 2 bases from V and 1 from J; bases not matched to a gene: 2. CDR3 amino acids: CASSLGDRGNTGELFF. DNA for the CDR3: TGTGCCAGCAGCTTAGGGGACAGGGGGAACACCGGGGAGCTGTTTTTT.

The genes are TRBV7-2 and TRBJ1-2, with D possibly TRBD1 on 6 matching bases. CDR1 is SGHTA and CDR2 is FQGNSA in the germline V gene. Trimming left V 0 bases short and J 4 bases short, with 15 bases between. The CDR3 totals 16 residues. The CDR3 region is CASSLAFGQPIYGYTF. In DNA, the CDR3 is TGTGCCAGCAGCTTAGCATTCGGACAGCCAATCTATGGCTACACCTTC.

The rearrangement uses TRBV10-3 and TRBJ1-2; D is unresolved. The CDR3 is made up of 14 amino acids. Trimming removed 3 bases at V and 4 bases at J, with 12 bases between. Per germline, CDR1 ENHRY and CDR2 SYGVKD. In DNA, the CDR3 is TGTGCCATCAGTGATTTGTCACTGATCTATGGCTACACCTTC. As protein: CAISDLSLIYGYTF.

V and J are TRBV10-1 and TRBJ2-3; 9 bases match TRBD2. The germline V gene encodes CDR1 WNHNN and CDR2 SYGVQD (reference sequence). The CDR3 has 15 residues. J lost 0 bases, V lost 6 bases, and 4 bases had no gene match. The CDR3 protein is CASSAGGFSTDTQYF. Here the CDR3 DNA reads TGCGCCAGCAGCGCGGGAGGGTTCAGCACAGATACGCAGTATTTT.

This chain uses TRBV5-4 with TRBJ2-3; 10 bases fit TRBD2. Germline V CDR1 and CDR2: SGHNT, YYREEE (reference sequence). After removal of 7 bases from V and 3 bases from J, the junction contained 14 bases not matched to a gene. The CDR3 extends over 17 amino acids. CDR3 amino acids: CASPPRRVAGGTDTQYF. The CDR3 DNA reads TGTGCCAGCCCCCCCCGAAGAGTAGCGGGGGGAACAGATACGCAGTATTTT.

This chain uses TRBV19 with TRBJ1-3; 7 bases are a match to TRBD1. Trimming removed 7 bases from V and 7 bases from J; junction bases left unmatched: 10. CDR1 and CDR2 from the germline V gene are LNHDA and SQIVND (reference sequence). This CDR3 has 14 residues. CDR3 nucleotides: TGTGCCAGTATGAAAGGGGCGACAGGGAACACCATATATTTT. It is translated as CASMKGATGNTIYF.

The CDR3 here is CASSLGGYTGELFF. The CDR3 region has the DNA TGTGCCAGCAGCCTGGGCGGGTACACCGGGGAGCTGTTTTTT. The chain recombines TRBV11-2 with TRBJ2-2, with D possibly matching TRBD2 (5 bases). The CDR3 covers 14 residues. CDR1 and CDR2 from the germline V gene are SGHAT and FQNNGV. V gave up 5 bases and J gave up 3 bases, with 10 bases separating them.

CDR3 in DNA: TGTGCCAGCAGCCCCGGGGTGGGAGCGAACACCGGGGAGCTGTTTTTT. The encoded protein is CASSPGVGANTGELFF. This chain links TRBV4-2 with TRBJ2-2; possibly TRBD2 for D (5 bases). Trimming cost V 4 bases and J 0 bases, with 12 bases left between them. The germline CDR1 and CDR2 sequences are LGHNA and YNFKEQ. This CDR3 region has 16 residues.

The V and J genes are TRBV15 and TRBJ2-2, with TRBD1 matching over 7 bases. The V segment lost 7 bases and the J segment 4 bases; nucleotides outside the gene matches: 9. The CDR3 length is 15 residues. CDR1 and CDR2 (germline): LNHNV, YYDKDF (reference sequence). CDR3 residues: CATTTGNGFTGELFF. CDR3 DNA sequence: TGTGCCACCACGACAGGGAATGGGTTCACCGGGGAGCTGTTTTTT.

CDR3 amino acids: CASSIAGKQETQYF. The CDR3 DNA sequence: TGTGCCAGCAGTATAGCGGGAAAGCAAGAGACCCAGTACTTC. The chain recombines TRBV7-7 with TRBJ2-5; 8 bases agree with TRBD2. V was pared by 6 bases and J by 2 bases, with 5 bases of the junction left unmatched. Germline V gives CDR1 SSHAT, CDR2 FNYEAQ (reference sequence). The CDR3 consists of 14 residues.

The chain joins TRBV10-3 to TRBJ2-3; D perhaps matches TRBD2 (6 bases). There are 16 residues in the CDR3. V dropped 3 bases and J dropped 5 bases, with 18 bases sitting between them. Germline V gene lookup returns CDR1 ENHRY and CDR2 SYGVKD. The CDR3 nucleotides read TGTGCCATCAGTGACCGCGGGACCCCCGTCGGAGATACGCAGTATTTT. Its protein product is CAISDRGTPVGDTQYF.

This clone was found once. This chain connects TRBV5-1 to TRBJ2-3, with D uncertain. The V end lost 0 bases, the J end lost 2 bases, and 13 bases lay between the germline ends. This CDR3 is 16 amino acids long. Germline assignment: CDR1 SGHRS and CDR2 YFSETQ. CDR3 nucleotide sequence: TGCGCCAGCAGCTTGGCCCTGCAAACTGTCACAGATACGCAGTATTTT. Encoded protein: CASSLALQTVTDTQYF.

This clone was detected only once. The identical CDR3 is also encoded by other nucleotide sequences in the sample. V is TRBV15 and J is TRBJ2-1; TRBD2 might be the D (5 bases). The germline V gene encodes CDR1 LNHNV and CDR2 YYDKDF (reference sequence). V was trimmed by 5 bases and J by 7 bases, leaving 6 bases between them. The CDR3 is 11 residues long. CDR3 DNA: TGTGCCACCAGCGGAGGTAATGAGCAGTTCTTC. It yields the protein CATSGGNEQFF.

This clone was seen only a few times. V and J are TRBV29-1 and TRBJ2-7; TRBD2 is a possible D gene (5 bases). Germline V CDR1 and CDR2: SQVTM, ANQGSEA. The CDR3 runs 13 residues. V dropped 8 bases and J dropped 0 bases, with 14 bases sitting between them. The CDR3 region is CSIFITSSYEQYF. The CDR3, as DNA: TGCAGCATTTTTATAACTAGCTCCTACGAGCAGTACTTC.

This chain uses TRBV7-9 with TRBJ1-5; D remains ambiguous. In germline, CDR1 is SEHNR, CDR2 FQNEAQ (reference sequence). The CDR3 is 15 amino acids. The V end was cut by 3 bases, the J end by 1 base, with 10 bases between. CDR3 sequence reads: CASSFGTRSNQPQHF. The CDR3 nucleotides are TGTGCCAGCAGCTTCGGTACACGGAGCAATCAGCCCCAGCATTTT.

The rearrangement joins TRBV7-9 to TRBJ2-3; 12 nucleotides line up with TRBD2. Unmatched junction bases numbered 5, after V lost 5 bases and J lost 2 bases. CDR3 length equals 16 residues. Germline V gene lookup returns CDR1 SEHNR and CDR2 FQNEAQ (reference sequence). The CDR3, as DNA: TGTGCCAGCAGCACGGGACTAGCGGGTTACACAGATACGCAGTATTTT. Protein product: CASSTGLAGYTDTQYF.

This clone was observed a single time. CDR3: CASSPDTYTEAFF. For the CDR3, the DNA is TGTGCCAGCTCACCGGACACTTACACTGAAGCTTTCTTT. This chain uses TRBV18 with TRBJ1-1; a possible D gene is TRBD1 (5 bases). CDR3 length: 13 residues. V lost 3 bases to trimming and J lost 3 bases, with 8 bases between them. Germline V gene lookup returns CDR1 KGHSH and CDR2 LQKENI.

The chain is built from TRBV30 and TRBJ2-1; no firm D call. The CDR3 contains 11 residues. V was clipped by 1 base and J by 8 bases, with 6 bases between them. Germline CDR1 is GTSNPN and CDR2 is SVGIG (reference sequence). CDR3: CAWSEVDEQFF. CDR3 coding DNA: TGTGCCTGGAGTGAGGTGGATGAGCAGTTCTTC.

This clone was detected once. The gene calls are TRBV7-2 and TRBJ2-3; weak D call: TRBD1 (7 bases). The CDR3 is 15 residues long. Between the trimmed V and J ends, which lost 3 bases and 1 base, there was a span of 11 bases. Germline assignment: CDR1 SGHTA and CDR2 FQGNSA. CDR3 region: CASSLRDSRTDTQYF. DNA for the CDR3: TGTGCCAGCAGCTTGCGGGACAGCCGCACAGATACGCAGTATTTT.